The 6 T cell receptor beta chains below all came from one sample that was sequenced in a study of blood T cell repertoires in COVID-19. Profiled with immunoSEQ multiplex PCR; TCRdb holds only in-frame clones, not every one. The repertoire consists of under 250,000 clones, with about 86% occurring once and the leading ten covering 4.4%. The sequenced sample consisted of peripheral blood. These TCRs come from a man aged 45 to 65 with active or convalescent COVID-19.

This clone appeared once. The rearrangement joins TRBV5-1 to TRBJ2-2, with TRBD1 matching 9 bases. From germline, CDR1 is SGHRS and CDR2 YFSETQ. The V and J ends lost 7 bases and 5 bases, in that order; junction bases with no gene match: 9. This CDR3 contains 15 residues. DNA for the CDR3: TGCGCCAGCGAGGAGGGACAGGGAGTGACCGGGGAGCTGTTTTTT. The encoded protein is CASEEGQGVTGELFF.

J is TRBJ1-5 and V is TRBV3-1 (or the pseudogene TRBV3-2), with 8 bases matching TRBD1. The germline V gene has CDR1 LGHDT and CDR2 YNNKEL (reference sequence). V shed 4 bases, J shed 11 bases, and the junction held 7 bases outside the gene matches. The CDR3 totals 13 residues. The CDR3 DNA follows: TGTGCCAGCAGCCCCACGACAGGGGTCACCCAGCATTTT. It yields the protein CASSPTTGVTQHF.

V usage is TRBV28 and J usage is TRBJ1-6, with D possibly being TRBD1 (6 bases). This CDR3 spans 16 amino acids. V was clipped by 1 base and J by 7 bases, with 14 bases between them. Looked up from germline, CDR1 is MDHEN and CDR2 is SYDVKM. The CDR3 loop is CASSLSSPRGNSPLHF. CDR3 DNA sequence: TGTGCCAGCAGTTTATCCTCGCCCAGGGGAAATTCACCCCTCCACTTT.

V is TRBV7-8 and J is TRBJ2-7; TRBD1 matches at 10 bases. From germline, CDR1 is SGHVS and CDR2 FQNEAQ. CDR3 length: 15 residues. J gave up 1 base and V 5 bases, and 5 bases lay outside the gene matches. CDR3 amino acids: CASSLDRGPSYEQYF. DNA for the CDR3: TGTGCCAGCAGCCTTGACAGGGGGCCTTCCTACGAGCAGTACTTC.

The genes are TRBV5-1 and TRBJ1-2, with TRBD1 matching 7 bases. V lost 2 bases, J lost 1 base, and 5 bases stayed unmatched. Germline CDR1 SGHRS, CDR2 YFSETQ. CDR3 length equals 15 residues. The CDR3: CASSFGAGGNYGYTF. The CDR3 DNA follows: TGCGCCAGCAGCTTTGGGGCAGGGGGTAACTATGGCTACACCTTC.

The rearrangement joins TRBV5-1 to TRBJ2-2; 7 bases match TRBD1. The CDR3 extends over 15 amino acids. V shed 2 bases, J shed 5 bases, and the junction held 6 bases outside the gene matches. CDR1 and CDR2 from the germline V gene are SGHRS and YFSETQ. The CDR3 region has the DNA TGCGCCAGCAGCTTCGAAGGGGGCCGGACCGGGGAGCTGTTTTTT. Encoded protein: CASSFEGGRTGELFF. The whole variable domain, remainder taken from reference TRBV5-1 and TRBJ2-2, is KAGVTQTPRYLIKTRGQQVTLSCSPISGHRSVSWYQQTPGQGLQFLFEYFSETQRNKGNFPGRFSGRQFSNSRSEMNVSTLELGDSALYLCASSFEGGRTGELFFGEGSRLTVL.